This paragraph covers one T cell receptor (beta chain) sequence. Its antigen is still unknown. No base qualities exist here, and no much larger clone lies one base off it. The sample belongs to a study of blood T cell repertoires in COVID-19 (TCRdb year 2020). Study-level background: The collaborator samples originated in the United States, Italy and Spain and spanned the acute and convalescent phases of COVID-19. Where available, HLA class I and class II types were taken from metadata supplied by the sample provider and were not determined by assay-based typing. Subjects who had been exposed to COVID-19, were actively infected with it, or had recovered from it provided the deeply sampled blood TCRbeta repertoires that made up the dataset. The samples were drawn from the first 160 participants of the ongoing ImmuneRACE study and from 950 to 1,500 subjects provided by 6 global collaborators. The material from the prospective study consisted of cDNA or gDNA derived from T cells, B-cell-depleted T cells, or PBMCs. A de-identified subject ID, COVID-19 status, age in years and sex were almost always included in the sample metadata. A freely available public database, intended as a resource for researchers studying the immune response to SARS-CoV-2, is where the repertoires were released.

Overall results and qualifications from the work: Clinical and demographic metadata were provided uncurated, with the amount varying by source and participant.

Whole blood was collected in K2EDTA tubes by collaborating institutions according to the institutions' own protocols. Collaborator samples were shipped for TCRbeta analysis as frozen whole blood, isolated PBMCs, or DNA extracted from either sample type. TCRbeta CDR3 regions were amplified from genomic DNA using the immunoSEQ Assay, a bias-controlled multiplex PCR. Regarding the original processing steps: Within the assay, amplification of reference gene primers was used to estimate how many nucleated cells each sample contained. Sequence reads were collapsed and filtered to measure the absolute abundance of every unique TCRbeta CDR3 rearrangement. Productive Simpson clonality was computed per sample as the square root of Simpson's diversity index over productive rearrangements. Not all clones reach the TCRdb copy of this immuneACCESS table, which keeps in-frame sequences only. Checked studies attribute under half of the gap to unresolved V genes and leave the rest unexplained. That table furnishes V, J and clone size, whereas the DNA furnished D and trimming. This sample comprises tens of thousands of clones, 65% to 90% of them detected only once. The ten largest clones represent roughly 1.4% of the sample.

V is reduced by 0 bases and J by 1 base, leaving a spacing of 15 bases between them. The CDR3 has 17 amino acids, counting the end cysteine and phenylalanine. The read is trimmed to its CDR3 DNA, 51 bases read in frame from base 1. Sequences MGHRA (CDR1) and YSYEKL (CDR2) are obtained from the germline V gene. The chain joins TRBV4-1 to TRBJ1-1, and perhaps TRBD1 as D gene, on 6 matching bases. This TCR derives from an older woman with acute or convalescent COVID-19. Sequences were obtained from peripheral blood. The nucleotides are TGCGCCAGCAGCCAAGAGAGGGGGACACATGGGAACACTGAAGCTTTCTTT. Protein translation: CASSQERGTHGNTEAFF.